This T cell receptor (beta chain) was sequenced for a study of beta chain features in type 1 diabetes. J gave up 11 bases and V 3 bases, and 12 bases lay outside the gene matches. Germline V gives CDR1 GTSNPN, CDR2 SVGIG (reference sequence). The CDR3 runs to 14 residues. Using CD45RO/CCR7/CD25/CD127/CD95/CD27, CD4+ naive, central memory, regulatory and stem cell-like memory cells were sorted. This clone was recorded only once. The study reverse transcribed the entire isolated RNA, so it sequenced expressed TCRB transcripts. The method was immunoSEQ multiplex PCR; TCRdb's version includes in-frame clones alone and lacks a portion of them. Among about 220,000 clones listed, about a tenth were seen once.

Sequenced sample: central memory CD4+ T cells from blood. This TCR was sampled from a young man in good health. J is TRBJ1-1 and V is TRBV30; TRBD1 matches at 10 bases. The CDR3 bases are TGTGCCTGGAGACGCCGAACGTCGGGACAGGGGGCTTTCTTT. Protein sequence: CAWRRRTSGQGAFF.